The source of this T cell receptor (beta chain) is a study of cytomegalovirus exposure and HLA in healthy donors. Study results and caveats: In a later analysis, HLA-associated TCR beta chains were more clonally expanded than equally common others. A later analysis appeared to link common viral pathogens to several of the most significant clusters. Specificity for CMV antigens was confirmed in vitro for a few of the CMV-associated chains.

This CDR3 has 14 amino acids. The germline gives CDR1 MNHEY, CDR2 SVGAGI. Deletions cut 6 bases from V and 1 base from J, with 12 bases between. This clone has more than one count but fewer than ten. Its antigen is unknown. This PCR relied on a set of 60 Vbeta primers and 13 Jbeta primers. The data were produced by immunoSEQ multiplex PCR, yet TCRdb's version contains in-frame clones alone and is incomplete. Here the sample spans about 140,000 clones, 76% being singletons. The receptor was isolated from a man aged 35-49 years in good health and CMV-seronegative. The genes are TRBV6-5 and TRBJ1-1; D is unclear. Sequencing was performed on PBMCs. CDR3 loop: CASRYIMANTEAFF. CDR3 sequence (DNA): TGTGCCAGCAGATACATCATGGCGAACACTGAAGCTTTCTTT.